What follows are 28 T cell receptor beta chains derived from one specimen sequenced in a study of cytomegalovirus exposure and HLA in healthy donors. A multiplex PCR was run with 60 Vbeta primers and 13 Jbeta primers. Clones were read by immunoSEQ multiplex PCR, and TCRdb kept only the in-frame ones, dropping some. The repertoire holds about 130,000 clones, with around 80% as singletons. Sample: PBMCs. These receptors originate from a young man in good health and CMV-seronegative.

The V gene is TRBV30, the J gene TRBJ2-4; 9 positions match TRBD2. Trimming cost V 0 bases and J 0 bases; bases outside gene matches: 12. The length of the CDR3 is 19 residues. Per germline, CDR1 GTSNPN and CDR2 SVGIG (reference sequence). The CDR3 nucleotides are TGTGCCTGGAGTGTAGGGACTAGCCTTAACATTTTAGCCAAAAACATTCAGTACTTC. It codes for CAWSVGTSLNILAKNIQYF.

This sequence joins TRBV25-1 and TRBJ2-7, with TRBD1 identical over 10 bases. Germline V lookup: CDR1 MGHDK, CDR2 SYGVNS. This CDR3 has 15 amino acids. J was trimmed by 2 bases and V by 1 base; bases with no gene match: 2. CDR3 sequence reads: CASSELGQGTYEQYF. DNA for the CDR3: TGTGCCAGCAGTGAATTGGGACAGGGGACCTACGAGCAGTACTTC.

The rearrangement uses TRBV5-1 and TRBJ2-2, with D possibly matching TRBD1 (5 bases). The CDR3 spans 13 residues. The germline CDR1 and CDR2 sequences are SGHRS and YFSETQ. Between the trimmed V and J ends, which lost 6 bases and 6 bases, there was a span of 12 bases. This CDR3 reads CASTTGYSGELFF. The CDR3 nucleotides are TGCGCCAGCACAACAGGTTATTCCGGGGAGCTGTTTTTT.

The V gene is TRBV5-1, the J gene TRBJ1-1; D is unclear. The CDR3 extends over 13 amino acids. Germline V gene lookup returns CDR1 SGHRS and CDR2 YFSETQ. Trimming stripped 3 bases from V and 0 bases from J, with 6 bases between. The CDR3 coding sequence is TGCGCCAGCAGCTCGGAGTTGAACACTGAAGCTTTCTTT. Translated, it gives CASSSELNTEAFF.

This clone appeared a single time. The V call is TRBV7-8, the J call TRBJ2-2; D perhaps matches TRBD2 (6 bases). V lost 5 bases and J lost 6, with 10 bases in between. There are 13 residues in the CDR3. The V gene's germline CDR1 is SGHVS and CDR2 FQNEAQ. CDR3 bases: TGTGCCAGCAGCCCGCGGAGGGCCGGGGAGCTGTTTTTT. Its translation is CASSPRRAGELFF.

This chain connects TRBV6-5 to TRBJ1-1, with 9 bases matching TRBD1. There are 16 residues in the CDR3. Losses at the gene ends were 2 bases for V and 4 bases for J; bases not matched to a gene: 8. Germline V gene sequence: CDR1 MNHEY, CDR2 SVGAGI. The CDR3 loop is CASSYGWGTGSTEAFF. The CDR3 region has the DNA TGTGCCAGCAGTTACGGCTGGGGGACAGGGAGCACTGAAGCTTTCTTT.

The chain links TRBV6-1 to TRBJ1-6; D may be TRBD1 (5 bases). Germline loops: CDR1 MNHNS, CDR2 SASEGT. V was clipped by 7 bases and J by 0 bases, with 10 bases between them. The length of the CDR3 is 15 residues. The CDR3 bases are TGTGCCAGCACGGGGGACCGCTCCTATAATTCACCCCTCCACTTT. Its translation is CASTGDRSYNSPLHF.

This clone came up a few times. In DNA, the CDR3 is TGTGCCAGTACCTGGGGACAGGGGGCTGAAGCTTTCTTT. This translates into CASTWGQGAEAFF. The chain uses TRBV19 and TRBJ1-1, with TRBD1 identical over 11 bases. J gave up 6 bases and V 7 bases, and 4 bases lay outside the gene matches. The CDR3 is 13 residues long. Germline CDR1 reads LNHDA; CDR2 reads SQIVND (reference sequence).

For the CDR3, the DNA is TGTGCCAGCAGTGAACGCGATACTGAAGCTTTCTTT. This codes for CASSERDTEAFF. V is TRBV28 and J is TRBJ1-1; unclear D gene. Between the trimmed V and J ends, which lost 5 bases and 5 bases, there was a span of 9 bases. Germline V CDR1 and CDR2: MDHEN, SYDVKM. This CDR3 is 12 amino acids long.

The chain combines TRBV7-2 with TRBJ2-7; a possible D gene is TRBD2 (7 bases). The V end lost 4 bases, the J end lost 3 bases, and 10 bases lay between the germline ends. CDR3 length: 13 residues. The germline gives CDR1 SGHTA, CDR2 FQGNSA. Here the CDR3 DNA reads TGTGCCAGCAGCTCGAGGGGGGGCTACGAGCAGTACTTC. Translated: CASSSRGGYEQYF. Complete variable domain (other parts from reference TRBV7-2 and TRBJ2-7): GAGVSQSPSNKVTEKGKDVELRCDPISGHTALYWYRQSLGQGLEFLIYFQGNSAPDKSGLPSDRFSAERTGGSVSTLTIQRTQQEDSAVYLCASSSRGGYEQYFGPGTRLTVT.

This rearrangement joins TRBV9 to TRBJ1-2; the D is unclear. Germline V gives CDR1 SGDLS, CDR2 YYNGEE. The CDR3 loop spans 13 amino acids. The ends were cut back, 4 bases at V and 8 bases at J, with 15 bases in the middle. The CDR3 loop reads CASSPGPGDGYTF. The CDR3 region has the DNA TGTGCCAGCAGCCCCGGTCCGGGTGACGGCTACACCTTC.

Comments on this clone: Here the CDR3 omits its conserved ending phenylalanine or tryptophan, so a read error is the likely source. The rearrangement links TRBV4-2 to TRBJ1-1, with no clear D. The germline CDR1 and CDR2 sequences are LGHNA and YNFKEQ. The germline V and J ends were trimmed by 4 bases and 5 bases, with 20 bases remaining between them. This CDR3 region has 16 residues. CDR3 in amino acids: CASSPGEVPSLTEAFL. The CDR3, as DNA: TGTGCCAGCAGCCCTGGAGAGGTCCCCTCTTTGACTGAAGCTTTCCTT.

The chain carries TRBV6-6 and TRBJ2-1; 11 nucleotides align to TRBD2. There are 13 residues in the CDR3. V shed 6 bases and J 9 bases; nucleotides not matched to a gene: 4. Germline V gene data show CDR1 as MNHNY and CDR2 as SVGAGI (reference sequence). As DNA, the CDR3 is TGTGCCAGCAGGGACGGGACTAGCGGTGAGCAGTTCTTC. It specifies CASRDGTSGEQFF.

This clone has just one count. The V gene is TRBV13, the J gene TRBJ1-5; D is undetermined. Looked up from germline, CDR1 is PRHDT and CDR2 is FYEKMQ (reference sequence). CDR3 length: 14 residues. Trimming removed 3 bases from V and 2 bases from J, with 8 bases in between. The CDR3 loop is CASSFRRGNQPQHF. The CDR3 nucleotides are TGTGCCAGCAGCTTCCGGCGGGGCAATCAGCCCCAGCATTTT.

The V and J genes are TRBV10-2 and TRBJ1-5, with 8 bases matching TRBD1. Germline V lookup: CDR1 WSHSY, CDR2 SAAADI. V lost 6 bases and J lost 6; bases outside the gene matches: 10. This CDR3 comprises 15 residues. CDR3 loop: CASRAGTGSGQPQHF. As DNA, the CDR3 is TGCGCCAGCAGAGCCGGGACAGGTTCCGGTCAGCCCCAGCATTTT.

The chain employs TRBV11-2 and TRBJ2-1; D call uncertain. The CDR3 sequence is 15 residues long. Germline CDR1 is SGHAT and CDR2 is FQNNGV. V was shortened by 1 base and J by 10 bases, with 17 bases between the two germline ends. The CDR3 here is CASSLVTNPMIEQFF. CDR3 DNA sequence: TGTGCCAGCAGCTTAGTGACAAATCCCATGATCGAGCAGTTCTTC.

This rearrangement joins TRBV6-5 to TRBJ2-5; no clear D. The DNA end is more similar to TRBJ2-7, so the J call may be wrong. Looked up from germline, CDR1 is MNHEY and CDR2 is SVGAGI. This CDR3 contains 16 residues. The CDR3 sequence is CASSYSKSGNTYEQYF. As DNA, the CDR3 is TGTGCCAGCAGTTACTCAAAGTCTGGTAATACCTACGAGCAGTACTTC.

The rearrangement uses TRBV2 and TRBJ2-7; maybe TRBD2 (5 bases). V was pared by 8 bases and J by 1 base, with 21 bases between. CDR1 and CDR2 from the germline V gene are SNHLY and FYNNEI. CDR3 size: 16 residues. The CDR3 here is CASFRERRATSYEQYF. As DNA, the CDR3 is TGTGCCAGCTTCCGGGAACGGCGGGCCACTTCCTACGAGCAGTACTTC.

V gene TRBV5-4 combines with J gene TRBJ2-2, with TRBD1 matching 7 bases. Germline V gene data show CDR1 as SGHNT and CDR2 as YYREEE (reference sequence). This CDR3 has 15 residues. The V gene end was trimmed by 4 bases and the J gene end by 1 base; junction bases not matched to a gene: 4. CDR3 sequence (DNA): TGTGCCAGCAGCCCGGGGACAGTGAACACCGGGGAGCTGTTTTTT. It translates to CASSPGTVNTGELFF.

V and J are TRBV10-3 and TRBJ2-2; 7 bases are shared with TRBD2. Germline CDR1 and CDR2: ENHRY and SYGVKD. This CDR3 has 13 residues. The J segment lost 4 bases and the V segment lost 7 bases, leaving 3 bases of the junction unmatched. The CDR3 loop reads CAITAGATGELFF. In DNA form, the CDR3 reads TGTGCCATCACCGCGGGAGCCACCGGGGAGCTGTTTTTT.

CDR3 sequence: CASSFSNLNEQFF. As DNA, the CDR3 is TGTGCCAGCAGTTTTTCTAATTTAAATGAGCAGTTCTTC. This chain joins TRBV27 and TRBJ2-1; D is unresolved. V was clipped by 3 bases and J by 7 bases, with 10 bases between them. This CDR3 has 13 amino acids. Germline V lookup: CDR1 MNHEY, CDR2 SMNVEV (reference sequence).

The chain couples TRBV19 to TRBJ1-1, with TRBD1 matching 8 bases. Germline CDR1 and CDR2: LNHDA and SQIVND (reference sequence). This CDR3 region has 14 residues. The V and J ends lost 7 bases and 4 bases, in that order; junction bases with no gene match: 8. CDR3 nucleotides: TGTGCCAGTAAAGCCGGACAGGGAGGCACTGAAGCTTTCTTT. This gives the protein CASKAGQGGTEAFF.

The chain carries TRBV6-4 and TRBJ2-3; 8 positions match TRBD2. With V trimmed by 8 bases and J by 6 bases, 7 bases remained unmatched. Germline V gives CDR1 MRHNA, CDR2 SNTAGT. The CDR3 contains 13 residues. The CDR3 coding sequence is TGTGCCAGCTCTTTCCGGGAGGGGGATACGCAGTATTTT. Translating it yields CASSFREGDTQYF.

The rearrangement joins TRBV19 to TRBJ2-1, with D possibly matching TRBD2 (6 bases). The CDR3 sequence is 14 residues long. Germline lookup yields CDR1 LNHDA and CDR2 SQIVND (reference sequence). The V end was cut by 3 bases, the J end by 7 bases, with 13 bases between. DNA of the CDR3: TGTGCCAGTAGTATTCAGGGCGGGAAGAATGAGCAGTTCTTC. Its protein is CASSIQGGKNEQFF.

V and J are TRBV7-9 and TRBJ2-7; D not resolved. Per the germline V gene, CDR1 is SEHNR and CDR2 is FQNEAQ (reference sequence). The length of the CDR3 is 14 residues. The ends were cut back, 0 bases at V and 5 bases at J, with 11 bases in the middle. CDR3 coding DNA: TGTGCCAGCAGCTTAGCGTCGAGGTCCCACGAGCAGTACTTC. This gives the protein CASSLASRSHEQYF.

This chain connects TRBV28 to TRBJ1-2; the D gene is possibly TRBD1 (6 bases). There are 16 residues in the CDR3. From germline, CDR1 is MDHEN and CDR2 SYDVKM. Trimming stripped 6 bases from V and 4 bases from J, with 21 bases between. CDR3 region: CASRTTGEGGSYGYTF. The CDR3 bases are TGTGCCAGCAGAACCACGGGGGAGGGGGGGAGCTATGGCTACACCTTC.

The V and J genes are TRBV28 and TRBJ1-2; no reliable D call. The germline V and J ends were trimmed by 4 bases and 2 bases, with 11 bases remaining between them. This CDR3 is built from 14 residues. The germline CDR1 and CDR2 sequences are MDHEN and SYDVKM. The CDR3 protein is CASSSPGHNYGYTF. The CDR3 region has the DNA TGTGCCAGCAGTTCTCCGGGTCACAACTATGGCTACACCTTC.

The chain couples TRBV25-1 to TRBJ1-2, with unresolved D. The CDR3 covers 13 residues. Germline V gene data show CDR1 as MGHDK and CDR2 as SYGVNS. Trimming stripped 2 bases from V and 7 bases from J, with 11 bases between. CDR3 bases: TGTGCCAGCAGTGAAGGAGCGAGACCTGGCTACACCTTC. It specifies CASSEGARPGYTF.